Described below is a single T cell receptor (beta chain) sequence and its context. Its specificity is unknown. Other nucleotide sequences in the sample specify the same CDR3. This sample was included in a study of shared clonotypes between healthy human individuals. The naive CD8 subset, CD45RO-negative cells positively selected for CCR7, excluded terminally differentiated effector memory CD45RA+ cells. Points from the study as a whole: Memory subsets had estimated richness that was generally smaller than that of naive subsets.

The assay ran at deep level. Sequenced by immunoSEQ multiplex PCR; TCRdb stores in-frame clones only, minus some. Of about 2 million clones in the sample, approximately 95% were seen once. The CDR3 is 13 residues long. V lost 0 bases and J lost 4, with 9 bases in between. Looked up from germline, CDR1 is GTSNPN and CDR2 is SVGIG (reference sequence). The chain is built from TRBV30 and TRBJ1-1; D remains unclear. The TCR originated in a man aged 18 to 30 in good health. Sequencing was carried out using naive CD8+ T cells sorted from blood. The CDR3 sequence: CAWSVVDGTEAFF. In DNA form, the CDR3 reads TGTGCCTGGAGTGTAGTGGATGGCACTGAAGCTTTCTTT.